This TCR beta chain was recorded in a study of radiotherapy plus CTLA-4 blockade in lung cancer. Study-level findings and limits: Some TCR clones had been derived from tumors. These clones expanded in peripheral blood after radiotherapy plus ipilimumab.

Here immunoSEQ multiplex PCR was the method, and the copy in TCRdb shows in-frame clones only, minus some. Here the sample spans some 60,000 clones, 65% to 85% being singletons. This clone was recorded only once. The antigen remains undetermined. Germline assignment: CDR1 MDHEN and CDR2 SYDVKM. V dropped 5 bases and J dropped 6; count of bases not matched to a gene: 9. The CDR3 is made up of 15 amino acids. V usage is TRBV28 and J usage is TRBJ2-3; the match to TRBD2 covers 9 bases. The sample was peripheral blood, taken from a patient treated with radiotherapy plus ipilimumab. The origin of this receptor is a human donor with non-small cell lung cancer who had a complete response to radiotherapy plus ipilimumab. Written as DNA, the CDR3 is TGTGCCAGCAGTCCCACAGCGGGGGGCAAGGATACGCAGTATTTT. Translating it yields CASSPTAGGKDTQYF.